The 9 T cell receptor beta chains presented below share a single source sample, sequenced in a study of blood T cell repertoires in COVID-19. The protocol was immunoSEQ multiplex PCR, while the TCRdb copy is restricted to in-frame clones and leaves out a portion. The sample yields over 350,000 clones, around nine tenths seen once. Specimen: PBMCs or T cells enriched from blood (not recorded which). Receptor source: a woman between 18 and 29 years old with acute COVID-19.

The V gene is TRBV7-9, the J gene TRBJ2-5; 9 bases match TRBD1. The CDR3 is 16 residues long. The ends lost 1 base at V and 4 bases at J; junction bases unmatched: 7. Germline V gene data show CDR1 as SEHNR and CDR2 as FQNEAQ (reference sequence). The CDR3 DNA is TGTGCCAGCAGCTTAGTGACAGGGGGGTTTGGAGAGACCCAGTACTTC. It encodes CASSLVTGGFGETQYF.

The chain combines TRBV5-1 with TRBJ1-4; D is ambiguous. The CDR3 is made up of 15 amino acids. Germline V gene data show CDR1 as SGHRS and CDR2 as YFSETQ. The ends were cut back, 0 bases at V and 8 bases at J, with 14 bases in the middle. For the CDR3, the DNA is TGCGCCAGCAGCTTGGAACCGAGAGAAATCGAAAAACTGTTTTTT. Translating gives CASSLEPREIEKLFF.

The V gene is TRBV7-2, the J gene TRBJ1-1; no definite D call. V was cut by 5 bases and J by 2 bases, with 15 bases left in between. This CDR3 has 15 amino acids. Germline values: CDR1 SGHTA, CDR2 FQGNSA. The CDR3 DNA sequence: TGTGCCAGCAGCCCTGTCGGAGGGAGTAACACTGAAGCTTTCTTT. This gives the protein CASSPVGGSNTEAFF. Full variable domain (rest looked up from reference TRBV7-2 and TRBJ1-1): GAGVSQSPSNKVTEKGKDVELRCDPISGHTALYWYRQSLGQGLEFLIYFQGNSAPDKSGLPSDRFSAERTGGSVSTLTIQRTQQEDSAVYLCASSPVGGSNTEAFFGQGTRLTVV.

This clone has a single count. The chain carries TRBV10-3 and TRBJ1-5; TRBD1 might be the D (5 bases). The CDR3 contains 15 residues. V lost 10 bases, J lost 4 bases, and 20 bases lay in between. Germline assignment: CDR1 ENHRY and CDR2 SYGVKD. The CDR3 DNA sequence: TGTGCCACCAGCGGGGGGGTCTTGGGTAATCAGCCCCAGCATTTT. Translated, it gives CATSGGVLGNQPQHF.

This chain joins TRBV5-1 and TRBJ1-3, with D perhaps TRBD1 (6 bases). CDR1 and CDR2 (germline): SGHRS, YFSETQ. The CDR3 is 15 amino acids. The germline V and J ends were trimmed by 2 bases and 4 bases, with 13 bases remaining between them. CDR3 protein: CASSFTGSEGNTIYF. The CDR3 DNA reads TGCGCCAGCAGCTTCACAGGGTCAGAGGGAAACACCATATATTTT.

V and J are TRBV14 and TRBJ1-3; TRBD1 matches 9 bases. The CDR3 totals 17 residues. The V gene's germline CDR1 is SGHDN and CDR2 FVKESK. J was trimmed by 0 bases and V by 6 bases; bases with no gene match: 9. CDR3 amino acids: CASSPGTGKISGNTIYF. The CDR3 DNA follows: TGTGCCAGCAGTCCCGGGACAGGGAAGATCTCTGGAAACACCATATATTTT.

Only one count was recorded for this clone. The V call is TRBV27, the J call TRBJ2-1; D is possibly TRBD2 (6 bases). Germline-derived CDR1 and CDR2 are MNHEY and SMNVEV (reference sequence). With 4 bases removed from V and 9 bases from J, the gap between germline ends came to 10 bases. The CDR3 has 12 amino acids. The CDR3 sequence: CASSSGGREQFF. The CDR3 nucleotides read TGTGCCAGCAGTTCTGGAGGGCGTGAGCAGTTCTTC.

Points on this clone: A much larger clone lies a single base off, so this may be a read error. Additional DNA sequences in this sample encode the identical CDR3. The CDR3 nucleotides are TGCAGTGCTAGTCAGAACACTGAAGCTTTCTTT. Its translation: CSASQNTEAFF. J is TRBJ1-1 and V is TRBV20-1, with no clear D. CDR3 length: 11 residues. V gave up 3 bases and J gave up 1 base, with 3 bases separating them. Germline CDR1 is DFQATT and CDR2 is SNEGSKA (reference sequence).

The genes are TRBV4-1 and TRBJ2-3, with 11 bases matching TRBD1. V was pared by 9 bases and J by 5 bases, with 10 bases of the junction left unmatched. Germline V lookup: CDR1 MGHRA, CDR2 YSYEKL. CDR3 length: 15 amino acids. CDR3: CASSAPGQGEDTQYF. In DNA form, the CDR3 reads TGCGCCAGTAGTGCCCCGGGACAGGGGGAAGATACGCAGTATTTT.